The 8 T cell receptor beta chains below all came from one sample that was sequenced in a study of T cell responses to AZD1222 COVID-19 vaccine. The method was immunoSEQ multiplex PCR; TCRdb's version includes in-frame clones alone and lacks a portion of them. The data hold some 140,000 clones, with 80% to 90% observed a single time. The source material was peripheral blood, sampled 28 days after the second AZD1222 dose. The receptors here all came from an adult who received the AZD1222 COVID-19 vaccine.

This chain uses TRBV10-2 with TRBJ2-1; TRBD2 might be the D (6 bases). In germline, CDR1 is WSHSY, CDR2 SAAADI. The CDR3 length is 13 residues. V lost 7 bases and J lost 8, with 15 bases in between. Here the CDR3 reads CASKGGVGDEQFF. CDR3 coding DNA: TGCGCCAGCAAAGGAGGGGTAGGCGATGAGCAGTTCTTC.

In its sample, this clone was seen once. The rearrangement joins TRBV7-9 to TRBJ1-1, with D hard to call. The CDR3 extends over 13 amino acids. Germline CDR1 and CDR2: SEHNR and FQNEAQ (reference sequence). V dropped 2 bases and J dropped 6 bases, with 10 bases sitting between them. The CDR3 sequence is CASSLYRVAEAFF. The DNA for the CDR3 is TGTGCCAGCAGCTTATATCGGGTAGCTGAAGCTTTCTTT.

V gene TRBV11-2 combines with J gene TRBJ1-3; a weak D match, TRBD1 (5 bases). Trimming stripped 5 bases from V and 4 bases from J, with 12 bases between. This CDR3 spans 14 amino acids. Germline V gene sequence: CDR1 SGHAT, CDR2 FQNNGV. The DNA of the CDR3 is TGTGCCAGCAGCGCATTCCGGGGGGGAAACACCATATATTTT. This gives the protein CASSAFRGGNTIYF.

The rearrangement links TRBV23-1 to TRBJ1-1; D is unclear. TRBV23-1 is placed among ORFs of uncertain function. V was pared by 0 bases and J by 0 bases, with 8 bases between. This CDR3 is 15 amino acids long. CDR3: CASSQSGGVNTEAFF. The DNA for the CDR3 is TGCGCCAGCAGTCAATCGGGCGGGGTGAACACTGAAGCTTTCTTT.

The chain has TRBV30 and TRBJ1-5, with a tentative D call TRBD1 (6 bases). The CDR3 is 13 residues long. Germline lookup yields CDR1 GTSNPN and CDR2 SVGIG (reference sequence). Between the trimmed V and J ends, which lost 3 bases and 3 bases, there was a span of 9 bases. The CDR3 sequence is CAWSGGPNQPQHF. The CDR3 region has the DNA TGTGCCTGGAGCGGGGGCCCCAATCAGCCCCAGCATTTT. The full variable domain, completed using reference TRBV30 and TRBJ1-5, is SQTIHQWPATLVQPVGSPLSLECTVEGTSNPNLYWYRQAAGRGLQLLFYSVGIGQISSEVPQNLSASRPQDRQFILSSKKLLLSDSGFYLCAWSGGPNQPQHFGDGTRLSIL.

In this sample, this clone turned up once. The chain has TRBV16 and TRBJ2-2; D possibly corresponds to TRBD2 (6 bases). Trimming pared 2 bases from V and 1 base from J, leaving 8 bases between. CDR1 is KGHSY, CDR2 FQNENV, per germline. This CDR3 has 15 residues. CDR3 sequence reads: CASSQNGGNTGELFF. CDR3 nucleotide sequence: TGTGCCAGCAGCCAAAACGGGGGGAACACCGGGGAGCTGTTTTTT.

This sequence joins TRBV5-4 and TRBJ2-2; D is perhaps TRBD2 (7 bases). The CDR3 runs 18 residues. CDR1 and CDR2 from the germline V gene are SGHNT and YYREEE (reference sequence). The V end lost 5 bases, the J end lost 0 bases, and 20 bases lay between the germline ends. The CDR3 protein is CASSPGASGASNTGELFF. CDR3 nucleotide sequence: TGTGCCAGCAGTCCGGGGGCGAGCGGGGCCTCGAACACCGGGGAGCTGTTTTTT.

The CDR3 DNA is TGTGCCAGCAGCTTGAGGGGACAGGGAGGAAGTGAGCAGTACTTC. Translated: CASSLRGQGGSEQYF. The chain is built from TRBV5-6 and TRBJ2-7; 9 nucleotides line up with TRBD1. The CDR3 length is 15 residues. Trimming removed 1 base from V and 7 bases from J; junction bases left unmatched: 9. CDR1 and CDR2 (germline): SGHDT, YYEEEE.